This T cell receptor (beta chain) was obtained from a study of cytomegalovirus exposure and HLA in healthy donors. For the study at large: The 120 validation repertoires and the approximately 700 first-cohort repertoires shared a platform, a later analysis reported. Findings and limits, study-wide: The study put some 160 TCR beta chains on its list as cytomegalovirus-associated. Most TCR sequences were seen very rarely across donors, but some public TCRs occurred in many. It was confirmed in vitro that a few of the CMV-associated chains were specific for CMV antigens.

Points on this clone: Its antigen is not identified.

The table came from immunoSEQ multiplex PCR; TCRdb's copy has only in-frame clones and leaves some out. The sample consists of 65,000 to 95,000 clones, roughly 95% of them appearing once. Germline-derived CDR1 and CDR2 are LGHNA and YSLEER. Between the trimmed V and J ends, which lost 0 bases and 2 bases, there was a span of 7 bases. CDR3 length equals 14 residues. The material sequenced was PBMCs. This chain joins TRBV4-3 and TRBJ1-2; a possible D gene is TRBD1 (5 bases). The source is a man aged 18 to 29 in good health and CMV-seronegative. CDR3 sequence (DNA): TGCGCCAGCAGCCAAGAAAGGGGAAACTATGGCTACACCTTC. It yields the protein CASSQERGNYGYTF.